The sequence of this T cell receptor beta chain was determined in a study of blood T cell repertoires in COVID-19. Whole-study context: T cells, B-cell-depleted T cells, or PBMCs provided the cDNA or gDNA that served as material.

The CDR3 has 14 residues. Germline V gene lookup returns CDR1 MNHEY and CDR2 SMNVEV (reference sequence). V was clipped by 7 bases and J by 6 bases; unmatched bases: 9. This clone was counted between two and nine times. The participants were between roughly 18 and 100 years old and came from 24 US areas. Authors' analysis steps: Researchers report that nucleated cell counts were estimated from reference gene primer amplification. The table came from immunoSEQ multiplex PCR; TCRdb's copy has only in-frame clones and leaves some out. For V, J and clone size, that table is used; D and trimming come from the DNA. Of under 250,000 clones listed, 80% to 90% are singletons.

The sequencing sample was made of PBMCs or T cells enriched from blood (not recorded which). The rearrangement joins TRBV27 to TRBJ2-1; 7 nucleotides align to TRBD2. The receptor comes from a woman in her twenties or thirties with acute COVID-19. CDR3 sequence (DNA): TGTGCCAGCATCCCGAAGCGGGGTGGCAATGAGCAGTTCTTC. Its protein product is CASIPKRGGNEQFF.